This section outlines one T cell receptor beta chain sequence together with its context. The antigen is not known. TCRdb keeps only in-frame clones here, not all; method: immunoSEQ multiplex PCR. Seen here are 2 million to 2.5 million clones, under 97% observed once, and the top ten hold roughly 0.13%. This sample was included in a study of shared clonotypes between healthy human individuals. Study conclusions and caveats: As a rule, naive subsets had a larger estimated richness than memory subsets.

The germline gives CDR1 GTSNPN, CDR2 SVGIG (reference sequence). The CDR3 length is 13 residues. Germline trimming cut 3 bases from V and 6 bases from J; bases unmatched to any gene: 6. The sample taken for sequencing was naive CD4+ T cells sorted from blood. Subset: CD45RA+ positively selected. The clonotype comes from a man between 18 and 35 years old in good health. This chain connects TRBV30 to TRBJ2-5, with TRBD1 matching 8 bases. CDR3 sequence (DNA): TGTGCCTGGAGGGGGACAGGCCAGCAGACCCAGTACTTC. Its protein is CAWRGTGQQTQYF. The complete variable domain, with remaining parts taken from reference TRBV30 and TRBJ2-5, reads SQTIHQWPATLVQPVGSPLSLECTVEGTSNPNLYWYRQAAGRGLQLLFYSVGIGQISSEVPQNLSASRPQDRQFILSSKKLLLSDSGFYLCAWRGTGQQTQYFGPGTRLLVL.